Following are 21 T cell receptor beta chains from one sample sequenced in a study of blood T cell repertoires in COVID-19. Data came from immunoSEQ multiplex PCR; TCRdb stores just in-frame clones and leaves some out. The table includes about 230,000 clones, 70% to 85% detected once. Sequenced input: peripheral blood. These receptors were taken from a middle-aged man who had recovered from COVID-19.

This chain connects TRBV11-2 to TRBJ1-1; maybe TRBD1 (6 bases). Trimming removed 1 base at V and 6 bases at J, with 12 bases between. The CDR3 length is 14 residues. The V gene's germline CDR1 is SGHAT and CDR2 FQNNGV. CDR3 DNA: TGTGCCAGCAGCTTAGCACACAGGGCCGCTGAAGCTTTCTTT. Protein product: CASSLAHRAAEAFF.

V usage is TRBV3-1 (or the pseudogene TRBV3-2) and J usage is TRBJ2-5, with TRBD1 identical over 9 bases. The germline V gene encodes CDR1 LGHDT and CDR2 YNNKEL (reference sequence). This CDR3 is 13 amino acids long. With 5 bases clipped from V and 7 bases from J, the junction kept 5 bases outside the gene matches. CDR3: CASSYRGLGTQYF. The CDR3 DNA is TGTGCCAGCAGCTACAGGGGGCTGGGGACCCAGTACTTC.

A single count supports this clone. The rearrangement links TRBV6-2 or TRBV6-3 to TRBJ2-2; D gene unclear. Between the trimmed V and J ends, which lost 5 bases and 7 bases, there was a span of 5 bases. The CDR3 consists of 11 residues. Germline V CDR1 and CDR2: MNHEY, SVGEGT. The CDR3 coding sequence is TGTGCCAGCAGTAACGGCGGGGAGCTGTTTTTT. Protein product: CASSNGGELFF.

The V call is TRBV6-2 or TRBV6-3, the J call TRBJ1-3, with D unresolved. The CDR3 consists of 16 residues. The V and J ends lost 2 bases and 9 bases respectively, with 20 bases between them. CDR1 is MNHEY and CDR2 is SVGEGT in the germline V gene. For the CDR3, the DNA is TGTGCCAGCAGTTACGAACTGGATTGGGCCGCCTCCACCATATATTTT. It translates to CASSYELDWAASTIYF.

The gene calls are TRBV19 and TRBJ2-6, with D uncertain. Trimming removed 11 bases from V and 2 bases from J, with 13 bases in between. The CDR3 totals 14 residues. CDR1 and CDR2 (germline): LNHDA, SQIVND (reference sequence). CDR3 protein: CAASVAAGANVLTF. CDR3 nucleotide sequence: TGTGCCGCCTCGGTGGCGGCTGGGGCCAACGTCCTGACTTTC.

To note about this clone: Its ends do not fully match the called genes, so a read error is possible. The J gene is TRBJ2-5, the V gene TRBV2; 8 positions agree with TRBD1. This CDR3 is 14 amino acids long. The germline V gene has CDR1 SNHLY and CDR2 FYNNEI. The CDR3 coding sequence is TGTGCCACCAGTGACGGACAGGGCGGAGAGACCCAGTACTTC. Amino acids: CATSDGQGGETQYF.

This clone was seen only once. The rearrangement joins TRBV6-2 or TRBV6-3 to TRBJ1-2, with a weak D call TRBD1 (5 bases). The CDR3 spans 14 residues. The germline V gene encodes CDR1 MNHEY and CDR2 SVGEGT. V was shortened by 5 bases and J by 0 bases, with 10 bases between the two germline ends. The CDR3 nucleotides read TGTGCCAGCAGTCTTCAGGGTTCTAACTATGGCTACACCTTC. Encoded protein: CASSLQGSNYGYTF.

The chain carries TRBV29-1 and TRBJ1-2; TRBD1 matches 8 bases. The germline V gene has CDR1 SQVTM and CDR2 ANQGSEA. The V and J ends lost 7 bases and 4 bases, in that order; junction bases with no gene match: 5. The CDR3 is 12 amino acids. CDR3 region: CSASTGVYGYTF. CDR3 in DNA: TGCAGCGCATCGACAGGGGTCTATGGCTACACCTTC.

V usage is TRBV7-9 and J usage is TRBJ2-7; 7 nucleotides align to TRBD1. This CDR3 is built from 13 residues. Germline-derived CDR1 and CDR2 are SEHNR and FQNEAQ (reference sequence). After removal of 2 bases from V and 6 bases from J, the junction contained 4 bases not matched to a gene. DNA for the CDR3: TGTGCCAGCAGCTTACCGACAGGGATCGAGCAGTACTTC. This gives the protein CASSLPTGIEQYF. Complete variable domain (other parts from reference TRBV7-9 and TRBJ2-7): DTGVSQNPRHKITKRGQNVTFRCDPISEHNRLYWYRQTLGQGPEFLTYFQNEAQLEKSRLLSDRFSAERPKGSFSTLEIQRTEQGDSAMYLCASSLPTGIEQYFGPGTRLTVT.

This chain joins TRBV10-1 and TRBJ2-2, with TRBD2 matching over 7 bases. The V gene's germline CDR1 is WNHNN and CDR2 SYGVQD (reference sequence). J lost 6 bases, V lost 0 bases, and 4 bases had no gene match. The CDR3 consists of 15 residues. The CDR3: CASSESTSGAGELFF. Written as DNA, the CDR3 is TGCGCCAGCAGTGAGTCGACAAGCGGGGCCGGGGAGCTGTTTTTT.

The rearrangement joins TRBV15 to TRBJ2-5, with 12 bases fitting TRBD2. Germline lookup yields CDR1 LNHNV and CDR2 YYDKDF (reference sequence). The CDR3 loop spans 17 amino acids. With 1 base clipped from V and 7 bases from J, the junction kept 10 bases outside the gene matches. The CDR3 sequence is CATSRGGLAGGPATQYF. CDR3 DNA: TGTGCCACCAGCAGAGGAGGGCTAGCGGGGGGGCCGGCGACCCAGTACTTC.

The chain employs TRBV2 and TRBJ2-1; 8 bases map to TRBD2. Germline V gives CDR1 SNHLY, CDR2 FYNNEI. Unmatched junction bases numbered 11, after V lost 4 bases and J lost 6 bases. The CDR3 loop spans 16 amino acids. The DNA of the CDR3 is TGTGCCAGCAGTGTAACGCAGGGACTAGTTCCCAATGAGCAGTTCTTC. Amino acid sequence: CASSVTQGLVPNEQFF. The whole variable domain, remainder taken from reference TRBV2 and TRBJ2-1, is EPEVTQTPSHQVTQMGQEVILRCVPISNHLYFYWYRQILGQKVEFLVSFYNNEISEKSEIFDDQFSVERPDGSNFTLKIRSTKLEDSAMYFCASSVTQGLVPNEQFFGPGTRLTVL.

V usage is TRBV15 and J usage is TRBJ2-7, with 12 bases matching TRBD2. This CDR3 region has 18 residues. The germline V gene has CDR1 LNHNV and CDR2 YYDKDF (reference sequence). V was pared by 0 bases and J by 0 bases, with 6 bases of the junction left unmatched. The CDR3 region is CATSREGTTSGSSYEQYF. The CDR3, as DNA: TGTGCCACCAGCAGAGAGGGGACGACTAGCGGGAGCTCCTACGAGCAGTACTTC.

V gene TRBV27 combines with J gene TRBJ2-3; 10 nucleotides match TRBD2. Germline V gene lookup returns CDR1 MNHEY and CDR2 SMNVEV (reference sequence). The length of the CDR3 is 15 residues. V shed 5 bases, J shed 4 bases, and the junction held 6 bases outside the gene matches. CDR3 region: CASSPTSGRADTQYF. The CDR3 DNA is TGTGCCAGCAGTCCGACTAGCGGGCGTGCAGATACGCAGTATTTT.

The chain has TRBV19 and TRBJ2-3, with TRBD1 matching 9 bases. Germline V lookup: CDR1 LNHDA, CDR2 SQIVND (reference sequence). The CDR3 totals 15 residues. J gave up 2 bases and V 3 bases, and 3 bases lay outside the gene matches. CDR3 DNA sequence: TGTGCCAGTAGTATGGGGACAGGGAACACAGATACGCAGTATTTT. It yields the protein CASSMGTGNTDTQYF.

The V call is TRBV7-9, the J call TRBJ1-2; a weak D match, TRBD1 (5 bases). CDR3 length: 17 amino acids. V was shortened by 5 bases and J by 3 bases, with 22 bases between the two germline ends. Germline values: CDR1 SEHNR, CDR2 FQNEAQ (reference sequence). The CDR3 DNA reads as TGTGCCAGCAGCCTCCGACAGAGTACACGCCGGGACTATGGCTACACCTTC. Translating gives CASSLRQSTRRDYGYTF.

The chain joins TRBV28 to TRBJ2-5; TRBD1 matches at 7 bases. The CDR3 has 15 amino acids. V dropped 5 bases and J dropped 1; count of bases not matched to a gene: 7. CDR1 and CDR2 (germline): MDHEN, SYDVKM. The DNA of the CDR3 is TGTGCCAGCAGTGAGGGGGCAGCCGCCCAAGAGACCCAGTACTTC. Translation gives CASSEGAAAQETQYF. Together with reference TRBV28 and TRBJ2-5, the CDR3 gives the full variable domain: DVKVTQSSRYLVKRTGEKVFLECVQDMDHENMFWYRQDPGLGLRLIYFSYDVKMKEKGDIPEGYSVSREKKERFSLILESASTNQTSMYLCASSEGAAAQETQYFGPGTRLLVL.

The chain combines TRBV11-2 with TRBJ1-1; D perhaps matches TRBD1 (5 bases). CDR1 is SGHAT and CDR2 is FQNNGV in the germline V gene. This CDR3 comprises 14 residues. Deletions cut 11 bases from V and 1 base from J, with 17 bases between. CDR3 bases: TGTGCCGTTCGGGCAGGAAGGGGGAACACTGAAGCTTTCTTT. This gives the protein CAVRAGRGNTEAFF.

J is TRBJ2-1 and V is TRBV12-3 or TRBV12-4; TRBD2 might be the D (5 bases). V lost 6 bases and J lost 4, with 10 bases in between. The CDR3 consists of 13 residues. DNA for the CDR3: TGTGCCAGCAGACTAGACACTTACAATGAGCAGTTCTTC. It encodes CASRLDTYNEQFF.

The V call is TRBV30, the J call TRBJ2-7; TRBD1 matches 10 bases. Trimming at V came to 2 bases and at J to 2 bases, leaving 15 bases not matched to a gene. The CDR3 loop spans 18 amino acids. Germline V gene data show CDR1 as GTSNPN and CDR2 as SVGIG (reference sequence). The DNA for the CDR3 is TGTGCCTGGAGTCTCAAACCCATCCGGGACAGGGGCACCTACGAGCAGTACTTC. Protein sequence: CAWSLKPIRDRGTYEQYF.

The chain links TRBV10-1 to TRBJ2-7, with a possible D match to TRBD1 (6 bases). V was trimmed by 4 bases and J by 6 bases, leaving 16 bases between them. Germline V CDR1 and CDR2: WNHNN, SYGVQD (reference sequence). CDR3 size: 14 residues. The CDR3 DNA reads as TGCGCCAGCAGTGTCGTACAGGGTGTAGGCGAGCAGTACTTC. Encoded protein: CASSVVQGVGEQYF.